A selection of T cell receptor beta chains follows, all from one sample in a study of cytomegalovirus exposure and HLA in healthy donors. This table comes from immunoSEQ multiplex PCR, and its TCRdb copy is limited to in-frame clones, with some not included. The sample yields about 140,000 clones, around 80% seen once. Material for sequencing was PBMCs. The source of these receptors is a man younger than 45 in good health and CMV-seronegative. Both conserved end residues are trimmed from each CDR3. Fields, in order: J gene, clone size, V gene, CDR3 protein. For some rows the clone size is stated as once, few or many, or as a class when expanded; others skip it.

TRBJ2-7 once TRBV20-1 SARTGYEQY
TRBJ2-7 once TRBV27 ASSSLAALPYEQY
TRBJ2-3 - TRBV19 ASSQTGKIWADTQY
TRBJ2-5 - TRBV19 ASSIGDSETQY
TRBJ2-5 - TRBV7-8 ASSVRDQETQY
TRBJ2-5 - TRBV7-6 ASREGQSGPQETQY
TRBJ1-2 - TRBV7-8 ASSQTGDGYT
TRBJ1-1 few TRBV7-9 ASSLAGGWTEAF
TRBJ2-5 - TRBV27 ASSETAGLVGETQY
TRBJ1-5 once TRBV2 ASSADGDQPQH
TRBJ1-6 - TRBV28 ASSRGLGTNSPLH
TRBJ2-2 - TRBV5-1 ASSPGTSGKNTGELF
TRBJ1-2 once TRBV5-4 ASSPRTGDSGYP
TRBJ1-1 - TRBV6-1 ASSEVRGTEAF
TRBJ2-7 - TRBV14 ASSLGLAVYEQY
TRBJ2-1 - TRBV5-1 ASRPRNTERGHNEQF